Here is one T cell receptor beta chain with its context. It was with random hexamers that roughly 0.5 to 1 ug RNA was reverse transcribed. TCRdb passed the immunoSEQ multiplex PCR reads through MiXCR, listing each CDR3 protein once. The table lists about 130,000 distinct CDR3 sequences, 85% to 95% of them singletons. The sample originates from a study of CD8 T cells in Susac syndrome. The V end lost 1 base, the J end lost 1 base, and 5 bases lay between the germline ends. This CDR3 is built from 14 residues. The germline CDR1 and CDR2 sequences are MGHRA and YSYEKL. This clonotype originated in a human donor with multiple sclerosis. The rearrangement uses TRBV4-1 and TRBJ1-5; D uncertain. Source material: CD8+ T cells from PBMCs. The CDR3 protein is CASSQVASNQPQHF. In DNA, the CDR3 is TGCGCCAGCAGCCAAGTGGCCAGCAATCAGCCCCAGCATTTT.